This T cell receptor beta chain was captured in a study of cytomegalovirus exposure and HLA in healthy donors. This CDR3 contains 17 residues. Between the trimmed V and J ends, which lost 0 bases and 0 bases, there was a span of 13 bases. From germline, CDR1 is SGHDT and CDR2 YYEEEE. Both 60 Vbeta primers and 13 Jbeta primers went into the PCR. Using immunoSEQ multiplex PCR, the repertoire was profiled, and TCRdb retains in-frame clones only, with some absent. The sample consists of 150,000 to 200,000 clones, roughly 70% of them appearing once. The V call is TRBV5-6, the J call TRBJ1-5; D might be TRBD1 (5 bases). This clonotype was obtained from a girl between 10 and 17 years old in good health and CMV-seronegative. Sample: PBMCs. CDR3 coding DNA: TGTGCCAGCAGCTTGGCTGGGGGGGTAAATAGCAATCAGCCCCAGCATTTT. Residues: CASSLAGGVNSNQPQHF.